This T cell receptor beta chain stems from a study of blood T cell repertoires in COVID-19. Study overall: The samples span acute and convalescent COVID-19 from the United States, Italy and Spain. The cDNA or gDNA used as material had been derived from T cells, B-cell-depleted T cells, or PBMCs.

Trimming removed 0 bases from V and 4 bases from J, with 10 bases in between. Germline V gives CDR1 SGHNT, CDR2 YYREEE (reference sequence). The CDR3 is 15 amino acids. Sequencing used immunoSEQ multiplex PCR; TCRdb keeps in-frame clones, though not all of them. The sample records approximately 460,000 clones, 85% to 90% being singletons. The chain recombines TRBV5-4 with TRBJ2-2; D is perhaps TRBD1 (7 bases). The sequence was obtained from a man aged 18 to 30 with COVID-19, enrolled during active disease. What was sequenced was peripheral blood. CDR3 in DNA: TGTGCCAGCAGCTTGGCCCAGGGGGGCACCGGGGAGCTGTTTTTT. Protein sequence: CASSLAQGGTGELFF.